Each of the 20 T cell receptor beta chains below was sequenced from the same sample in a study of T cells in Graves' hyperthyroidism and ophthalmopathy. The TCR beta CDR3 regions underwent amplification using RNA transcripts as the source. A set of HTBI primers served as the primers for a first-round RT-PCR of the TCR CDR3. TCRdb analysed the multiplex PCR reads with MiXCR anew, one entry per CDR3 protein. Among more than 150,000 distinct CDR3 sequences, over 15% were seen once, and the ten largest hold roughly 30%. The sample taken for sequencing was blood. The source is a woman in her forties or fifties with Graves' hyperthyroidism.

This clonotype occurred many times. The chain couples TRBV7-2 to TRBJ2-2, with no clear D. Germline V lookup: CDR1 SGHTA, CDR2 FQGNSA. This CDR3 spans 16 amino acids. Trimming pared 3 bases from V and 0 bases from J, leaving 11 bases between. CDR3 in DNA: TGTGCCAGCAGCTTCCAGAGACTTGCGAACACCGGGGAGCTGTTTTTT. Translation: CASSFQRLANTGELFF.

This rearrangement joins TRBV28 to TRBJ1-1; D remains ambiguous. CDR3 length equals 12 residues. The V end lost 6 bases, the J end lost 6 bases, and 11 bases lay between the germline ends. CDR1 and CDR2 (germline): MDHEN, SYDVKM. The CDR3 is CASSPQEAEAFF. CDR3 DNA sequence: TGTGCCAGCAGCCCTCAGGAAGCTGAAGCTTTCTTT.

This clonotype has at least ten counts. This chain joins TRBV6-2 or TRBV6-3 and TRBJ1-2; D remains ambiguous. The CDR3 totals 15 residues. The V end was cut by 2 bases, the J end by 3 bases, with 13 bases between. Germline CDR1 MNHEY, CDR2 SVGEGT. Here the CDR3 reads CASSYRQAGYYGYTF. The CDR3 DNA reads TGTGCCAGCAGTTACAGGCAGGCGGGATACTATGGCTACACCTTC.

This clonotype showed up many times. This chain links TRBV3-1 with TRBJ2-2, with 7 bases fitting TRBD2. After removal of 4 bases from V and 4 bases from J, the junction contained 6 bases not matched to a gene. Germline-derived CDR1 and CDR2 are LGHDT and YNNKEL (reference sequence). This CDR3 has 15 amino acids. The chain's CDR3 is CASSLSGLFTGELFF. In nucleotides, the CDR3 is TGTGCCAGCAGCCTGTCGGGACTATTCACCGGGGAGCTGTTTTTT. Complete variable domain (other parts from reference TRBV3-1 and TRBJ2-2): DTAVSQTPKYLVTQMGNDKSIKCEQNLGHDTMYWYKQDSKKFLKIMFSYNNKELIINETVPNRFSPKSPDKAHLNLHINSLELGDSAVYFCASSLSGLFTGELFFGEGSRLTVL.

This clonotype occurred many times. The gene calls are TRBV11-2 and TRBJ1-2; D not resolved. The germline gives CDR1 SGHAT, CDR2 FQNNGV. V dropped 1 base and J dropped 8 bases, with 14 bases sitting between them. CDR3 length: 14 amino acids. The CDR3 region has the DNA TGTGCCAGCAGCTTAGTGACGGCAGAGAGGGGCTACACCTTC. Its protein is CASSLVTAERGYTF.

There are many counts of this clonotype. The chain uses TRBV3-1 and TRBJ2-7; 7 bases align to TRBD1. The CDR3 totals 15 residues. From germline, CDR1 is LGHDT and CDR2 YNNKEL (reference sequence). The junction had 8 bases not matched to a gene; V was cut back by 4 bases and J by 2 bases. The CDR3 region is CASSLLPTGTYEQYF. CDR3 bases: TGTGCCAGCAGCCTTCTCCCGACAGGGACCTACGAGCAGTACTTC.

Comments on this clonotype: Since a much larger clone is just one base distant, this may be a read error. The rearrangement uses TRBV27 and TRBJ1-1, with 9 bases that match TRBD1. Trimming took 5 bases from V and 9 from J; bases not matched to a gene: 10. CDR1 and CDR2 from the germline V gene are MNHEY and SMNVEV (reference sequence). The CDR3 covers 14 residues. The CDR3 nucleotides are TGTGCCAGCAGTGAGCGGACAGGGGCCTACAAAGCTTTCTTT. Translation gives CASSERTGAYKAFF.

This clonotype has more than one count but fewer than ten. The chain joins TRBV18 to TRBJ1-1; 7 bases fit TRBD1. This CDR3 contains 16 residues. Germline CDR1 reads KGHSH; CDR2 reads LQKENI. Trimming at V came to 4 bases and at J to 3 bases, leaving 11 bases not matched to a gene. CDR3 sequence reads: CASSLSLQTGDTEAFF. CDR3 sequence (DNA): TGTGCCAGCTCACTTAGCCTTCAAACAGGGGACACTGAAGCTTTCTTT. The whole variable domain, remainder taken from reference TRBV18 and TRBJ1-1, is NAGVMQNPRHLVRRRGQEARLRCSPMKGHSHVYWYRQLPEEGLKFMVYLQKENIIDESGMPKERFSAEFPKEGPSILRIQQVVRGDSAAYFCASSLSLQTGDTEAFFGQGTRLTVV.

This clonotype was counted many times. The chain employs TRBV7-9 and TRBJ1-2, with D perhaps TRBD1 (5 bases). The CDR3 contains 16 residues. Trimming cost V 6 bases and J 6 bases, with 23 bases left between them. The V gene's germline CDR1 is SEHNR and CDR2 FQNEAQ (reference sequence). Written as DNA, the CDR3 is TGTGCCAGCAGTCTAGGGGCCACTGATTTCAAAAATGGCTACACCTTC. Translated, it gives CASSLGATDFKNGYTF.

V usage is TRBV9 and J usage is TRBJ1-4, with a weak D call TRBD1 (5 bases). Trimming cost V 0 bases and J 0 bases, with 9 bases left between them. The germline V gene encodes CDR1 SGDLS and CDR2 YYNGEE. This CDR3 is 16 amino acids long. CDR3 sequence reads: CASSVEGGATNEKLFF. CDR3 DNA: TGTGCCAGCAGCGTAGAGGGAGGGGCAACTAATGAAAAACTGTTTTTT.

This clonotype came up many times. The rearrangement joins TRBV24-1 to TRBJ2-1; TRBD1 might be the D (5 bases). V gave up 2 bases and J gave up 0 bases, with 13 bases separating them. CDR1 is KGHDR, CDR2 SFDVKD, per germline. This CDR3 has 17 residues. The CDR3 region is CATSDSQDSSSYNEQFF. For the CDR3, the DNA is TGTGCCACCAGTGATTCACAGGATTCGAGCTCCTACAATGAGCAGTTCTTC.

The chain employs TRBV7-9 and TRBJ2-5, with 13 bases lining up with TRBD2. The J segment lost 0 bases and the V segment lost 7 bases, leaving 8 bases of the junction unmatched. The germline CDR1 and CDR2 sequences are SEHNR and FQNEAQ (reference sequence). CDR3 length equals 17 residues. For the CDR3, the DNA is TGTGCCAGCAAACCGCCGGGACTAGCGGGATACCAAGAGACCCAGTACTTC. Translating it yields CASKPPGLAGYQETQYF.

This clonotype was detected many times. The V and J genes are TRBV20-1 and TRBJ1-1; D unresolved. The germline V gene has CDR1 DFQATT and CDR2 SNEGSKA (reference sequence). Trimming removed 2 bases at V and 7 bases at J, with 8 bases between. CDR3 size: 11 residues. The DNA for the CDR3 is TGCAGTGCTAGACCGCAGGTTGAAGCTTTCTTT. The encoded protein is CSARPQVEAFF.

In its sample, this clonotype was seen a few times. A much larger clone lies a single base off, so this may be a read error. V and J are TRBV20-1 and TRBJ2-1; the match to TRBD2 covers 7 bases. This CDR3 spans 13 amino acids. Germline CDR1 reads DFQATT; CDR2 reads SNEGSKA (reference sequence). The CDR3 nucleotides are TGCAGCGTCATGAGCGGGGTCTACAATGAGCAGTTCTTC. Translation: CSVMSGVYNEQFF.

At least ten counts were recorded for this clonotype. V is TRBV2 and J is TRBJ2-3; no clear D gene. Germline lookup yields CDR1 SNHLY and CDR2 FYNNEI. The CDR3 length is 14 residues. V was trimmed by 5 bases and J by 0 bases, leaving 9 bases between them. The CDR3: CASSTLGSTDTQYF. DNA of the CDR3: TGTGCCAGCAGTACTCTAGGAAGCACAGATACGCAGTATTTT.

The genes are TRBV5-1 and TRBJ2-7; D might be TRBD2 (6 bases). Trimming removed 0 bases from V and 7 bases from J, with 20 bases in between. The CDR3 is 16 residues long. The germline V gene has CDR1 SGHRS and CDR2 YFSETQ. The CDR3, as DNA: TGCGCCAGCAGCTTGGCCGGGGCGGGGCCCTCGAGGGAGCAGTACTTC. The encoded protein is CASSLAGAGPSREQYF.

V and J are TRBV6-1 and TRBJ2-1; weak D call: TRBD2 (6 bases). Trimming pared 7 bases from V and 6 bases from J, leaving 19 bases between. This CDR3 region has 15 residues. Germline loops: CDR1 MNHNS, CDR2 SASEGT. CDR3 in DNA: TGTGCCAGCACCGAAATGACTAGTCGCCGCAATGAGCAGTTCTTC. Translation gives CASTEMTSRRNEQFF.

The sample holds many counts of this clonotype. The DNA of the CDR3 is TGTGCCAGCAGCTCCCACCACTCCCAAGCGGGGGGCAGCTCCTATAATTCACCCCTCCACTTT. The encoded protein is CASSSHHSQAGGSSYNSPLHF. J is TRBJ1-6 and V is TRBV7-2, with D possibly matching TRBD1 (6 bases). The CDR3 contains 21 residues. The V gene's germline CDR1 is SGHTA and CDR2 FQGNSA. V lost 4 bases, J lost 0 bases, and 25 bases lay in between.

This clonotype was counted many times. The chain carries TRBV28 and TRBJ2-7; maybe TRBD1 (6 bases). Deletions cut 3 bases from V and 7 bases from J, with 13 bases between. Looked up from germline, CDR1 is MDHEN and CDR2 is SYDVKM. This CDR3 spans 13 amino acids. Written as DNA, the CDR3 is TGTGCCAGCAGTTTGGTCACAGGGTTGGAGCAGTACTTC. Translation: CASSLVTGLEQYF.

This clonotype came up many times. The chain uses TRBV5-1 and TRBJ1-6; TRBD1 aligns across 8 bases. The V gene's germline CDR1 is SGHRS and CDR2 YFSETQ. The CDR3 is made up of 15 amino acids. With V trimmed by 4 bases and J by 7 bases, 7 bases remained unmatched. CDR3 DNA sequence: TGCGCCAGCAGCCCCCCGACAGGGGCGAATTCACCCCTCCACTTT. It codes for CASSPPTGANSPLHF.